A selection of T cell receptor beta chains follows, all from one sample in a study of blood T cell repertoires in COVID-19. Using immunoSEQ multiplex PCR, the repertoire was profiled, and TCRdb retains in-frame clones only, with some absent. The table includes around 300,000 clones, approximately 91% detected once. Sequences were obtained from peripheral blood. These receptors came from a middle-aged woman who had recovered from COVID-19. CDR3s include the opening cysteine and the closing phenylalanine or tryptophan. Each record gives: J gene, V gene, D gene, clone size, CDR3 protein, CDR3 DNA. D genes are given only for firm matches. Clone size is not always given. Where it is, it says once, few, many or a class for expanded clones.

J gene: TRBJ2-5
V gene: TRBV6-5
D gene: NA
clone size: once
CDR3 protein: CASRSQGTLLETQYF
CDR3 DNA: TGTGCCAGCAGGTCACAAGGGACACTCCTAGAGACCCAGTACTTC

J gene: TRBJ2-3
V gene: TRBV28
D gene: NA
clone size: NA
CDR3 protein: CASSFFAEAASTDTQYF
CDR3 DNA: TGTGCCAGCAGTTTCTTTGCGGAGGCGGCTAGCACAGATACGCAGTATTTT

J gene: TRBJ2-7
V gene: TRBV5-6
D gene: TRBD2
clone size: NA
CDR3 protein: CASRPSGTSYEQYF
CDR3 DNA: TGTGCCAGCAGGCCTAGCGGGACCTCCTACGAGCAGTACTTC

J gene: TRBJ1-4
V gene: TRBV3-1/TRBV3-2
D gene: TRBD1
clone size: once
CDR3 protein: CASSRLRGPNEKLFF
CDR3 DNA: TGTGCCAGCAGCCGCCTCAGGGGGCCGAATGAAAAACTGTTTTTT

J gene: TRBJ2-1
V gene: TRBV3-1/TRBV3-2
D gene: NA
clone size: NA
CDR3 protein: CASSQLGAPGYNEQFF
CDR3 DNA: TGTGCCAGCAGCCAACTGGGAGCCCCGGGGTACAATGAGCAGTTCTTC

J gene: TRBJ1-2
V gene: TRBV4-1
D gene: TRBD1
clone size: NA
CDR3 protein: CASSQGDRAGYTF
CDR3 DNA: TGCGCCAGCAGCCAAGGGGACAGGGCTGGCTACACCTTC

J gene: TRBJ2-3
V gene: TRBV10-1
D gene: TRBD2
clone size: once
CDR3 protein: CASDQLQREASTDTQYF
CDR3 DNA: TGCGCCAGCGACCAATTACAGCGGGAGGCCAGCACAGATACGCAGTATTTT

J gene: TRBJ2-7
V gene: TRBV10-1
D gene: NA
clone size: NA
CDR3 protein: CASSEAASSYEQYF
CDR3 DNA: TGCGCCAGCAGTGAGGCTGCCAGCTCCTACGAGCAGTACTTC

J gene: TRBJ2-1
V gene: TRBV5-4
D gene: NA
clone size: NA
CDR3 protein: CASSSRDTTYNEQFF
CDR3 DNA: TGTGCCAGCAGCTCCCGGGACACAACCTACAATGAGCAGTTCTTC

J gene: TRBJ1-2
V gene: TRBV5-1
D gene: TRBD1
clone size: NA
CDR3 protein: CASSLETGFGYTF
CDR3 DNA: TGCGCCAGCAGCTTGGAGACAGGGTTTGGCTACACCTTC

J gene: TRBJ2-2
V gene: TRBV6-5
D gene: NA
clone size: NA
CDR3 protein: CASSYSTGDGDGELFF
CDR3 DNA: TGTGCCAGCAGTTACTCGACGGGCGACGGGGACGGGGAGCTGTTTTTT